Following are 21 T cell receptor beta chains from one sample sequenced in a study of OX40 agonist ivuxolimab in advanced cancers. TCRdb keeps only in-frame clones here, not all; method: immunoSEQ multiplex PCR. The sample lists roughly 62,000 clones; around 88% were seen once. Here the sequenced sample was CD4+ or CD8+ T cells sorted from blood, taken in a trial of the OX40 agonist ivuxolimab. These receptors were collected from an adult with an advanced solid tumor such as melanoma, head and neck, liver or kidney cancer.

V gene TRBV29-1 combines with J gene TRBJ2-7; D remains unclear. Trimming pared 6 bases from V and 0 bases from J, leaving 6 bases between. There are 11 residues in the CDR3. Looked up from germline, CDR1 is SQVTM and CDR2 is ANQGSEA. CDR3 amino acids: CSVTVSYEQYF. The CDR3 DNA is TGCAGCGTAACGGTCTCCTACGAGCAGTACTTC.

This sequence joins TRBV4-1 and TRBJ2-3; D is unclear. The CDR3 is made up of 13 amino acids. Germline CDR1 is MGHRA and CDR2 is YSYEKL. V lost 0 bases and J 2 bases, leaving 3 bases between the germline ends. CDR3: CASSQDPTDTQYF. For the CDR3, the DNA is TGCGCCAGCAGCCAAGATCCCACAGATACGCAGTATTTT.

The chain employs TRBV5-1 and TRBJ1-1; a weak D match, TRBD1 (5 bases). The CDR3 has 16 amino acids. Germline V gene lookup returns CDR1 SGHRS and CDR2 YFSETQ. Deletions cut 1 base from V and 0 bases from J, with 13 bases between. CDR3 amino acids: CASSLTGPAMNTEAFF. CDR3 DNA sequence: TGCGCCAGCAGCTTGACGGGGCCGGCAATGAACACTGAAGCTTTCTTT.

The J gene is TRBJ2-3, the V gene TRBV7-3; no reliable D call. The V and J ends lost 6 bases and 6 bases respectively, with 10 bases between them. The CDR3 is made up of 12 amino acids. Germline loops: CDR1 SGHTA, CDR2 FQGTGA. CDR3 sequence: CASSYIGDTQYF. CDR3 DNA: TGTGCCAGCAGTTATATAGGGGATACGCAGTATTTT.

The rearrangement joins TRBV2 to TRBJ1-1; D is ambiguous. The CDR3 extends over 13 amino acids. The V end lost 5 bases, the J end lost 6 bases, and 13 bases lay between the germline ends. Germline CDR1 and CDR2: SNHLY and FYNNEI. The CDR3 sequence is CASSFNGVAEAFF. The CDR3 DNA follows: TGTGCCAGCAGTTTTAACGGTGTGGCTGAAGCTTTCTTT.

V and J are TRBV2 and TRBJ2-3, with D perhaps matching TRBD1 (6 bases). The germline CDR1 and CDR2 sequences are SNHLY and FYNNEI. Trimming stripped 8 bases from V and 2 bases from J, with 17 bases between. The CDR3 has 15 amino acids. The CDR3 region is CASRLGTTFTDTQYF. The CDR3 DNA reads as TGTGCCAGCCGCCTCGGGACAACATTCACAGATACGCAGTATTTT.

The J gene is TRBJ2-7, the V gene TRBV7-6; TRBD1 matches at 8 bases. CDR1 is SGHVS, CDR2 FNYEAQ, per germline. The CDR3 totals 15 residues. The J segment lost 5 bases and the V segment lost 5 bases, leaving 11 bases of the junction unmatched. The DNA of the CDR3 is TGTGCCAGCAGCCCGCGGTGGACAGGGCAAAACGAGCAGTACTTC. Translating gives CASSPRWTGQNEQYF.

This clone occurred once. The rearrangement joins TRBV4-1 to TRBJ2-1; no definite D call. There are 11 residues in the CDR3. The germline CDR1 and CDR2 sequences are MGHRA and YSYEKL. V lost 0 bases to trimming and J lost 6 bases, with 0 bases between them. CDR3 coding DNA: TGCGCCAGCAGCCAAGACAATGAGCAGTTCTTC. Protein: CASSQDNEQFF.

The CDR3 reads CASSPTSGGAGETQYF. As DNA, the CDR3 is TGTGCCAGCAGCCCGACTAGCGGGGGGGCGGGAGAGACCCAGTACTTC. V usage is TRBV7-9 and J usage is TRBJ2-5; 14 bases match TRBD2. Per germline, CDR1 SEHNR and CDR2 FQNEAQ (reference sequence). The V and J ends lost 5 bases and 4 bases, in that order; junction bases with no gene match: 6. This CDR3 region has 16 residues.

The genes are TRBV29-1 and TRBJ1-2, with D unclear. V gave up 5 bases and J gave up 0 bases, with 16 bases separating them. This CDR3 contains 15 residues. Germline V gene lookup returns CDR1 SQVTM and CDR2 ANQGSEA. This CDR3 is CSVYREEITNYGYTF. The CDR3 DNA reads TGCAGCGTTTATAGAGAGGAGATAACTAACTATGGCTACACCTTC.

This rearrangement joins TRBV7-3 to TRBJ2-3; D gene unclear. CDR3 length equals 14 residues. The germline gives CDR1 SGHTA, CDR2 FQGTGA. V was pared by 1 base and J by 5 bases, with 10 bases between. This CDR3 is CASSLSSMGDTQYF. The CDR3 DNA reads TGTGCCAGCAGCTTAAGTTCTATGGGAGATACGCAGTATTTT.

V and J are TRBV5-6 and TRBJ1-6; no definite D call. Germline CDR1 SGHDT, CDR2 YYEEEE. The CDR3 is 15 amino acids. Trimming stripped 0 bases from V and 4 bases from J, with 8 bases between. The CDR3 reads CASSLGLGYNSPLHF. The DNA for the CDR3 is TGTGCCAGCAGCTTGGGGTTGGGTTATAATTCACCCCTCCACTTT.

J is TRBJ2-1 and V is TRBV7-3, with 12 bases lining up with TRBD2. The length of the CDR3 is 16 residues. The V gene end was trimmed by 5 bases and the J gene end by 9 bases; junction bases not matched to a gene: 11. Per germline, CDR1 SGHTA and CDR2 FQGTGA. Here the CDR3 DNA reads TGTGCCAGCAGCACCTCTAGCGGGGGGGCCCAGAGTGAGCAGTTCTTC. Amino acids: CASSTSSGGAQSEQFF.

The CDR3 sequence: CASRQGLQARETQYF. CDR3 coding DNA: TGTGCCAGCAGGCAGGGACTGCAGGCAAGGGAGACCCAGTACTTC. The chain combines TRBV27 with TRBJ2-5, with TRBD2 as a possible D gene (6 bases). The CDR3 spans 15 residues. The germline gives CDR1 MNHEY, CDR2 SMNVEV (reference sequence). V was shortened by 6 bases and J by 5 bases, with 19 bases between the two germline ends.

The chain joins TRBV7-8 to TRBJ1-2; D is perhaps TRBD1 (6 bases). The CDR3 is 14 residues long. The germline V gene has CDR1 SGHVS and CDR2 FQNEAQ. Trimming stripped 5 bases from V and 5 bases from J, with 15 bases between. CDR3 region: CASSISSQGYGYTF. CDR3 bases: TGTGCCAGCAGCATAAGCTCACAGGGATATGGCTACACCTTC.

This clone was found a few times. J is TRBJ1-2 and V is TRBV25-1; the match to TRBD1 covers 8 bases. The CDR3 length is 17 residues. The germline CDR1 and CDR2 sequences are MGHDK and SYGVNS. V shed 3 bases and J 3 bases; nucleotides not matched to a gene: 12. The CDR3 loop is CASSDGQGWAQYYGYTF. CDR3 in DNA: TGTGCCAGCAGTGATGGACAGGGATGGGCACAGTACTATGGCTACACCTTC.

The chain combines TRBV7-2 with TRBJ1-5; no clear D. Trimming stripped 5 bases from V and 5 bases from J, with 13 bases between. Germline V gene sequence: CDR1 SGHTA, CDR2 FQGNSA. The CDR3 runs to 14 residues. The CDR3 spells CASSNGRGDQPQHF. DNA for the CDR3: TGTGCCAGCAGCAACGGGAGAGGAGATCAGCCCCAGCATTTT.

CDR3 residues: CASSETGQGNIQYF. CDR3 in DNA: TGTGCCAGCAGTGAGACTGGACAAGGGAACATTCAGTACTTC. The J gene is TRBJ2-4, the V gene TRBV25-1; possible D gene TRBD1, 5 bases. Trimming shortened V by 3 bases and J by 7 bases, and 13 bases separated the two germline ends. The CDR3 runs to 14 residues. Per germline, CDR1 MGHDK and CDR2 SYGVNS.

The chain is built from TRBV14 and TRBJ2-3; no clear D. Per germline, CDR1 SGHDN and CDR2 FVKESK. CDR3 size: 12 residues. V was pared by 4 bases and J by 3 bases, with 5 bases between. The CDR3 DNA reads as TGTGCCAGCAGCCGAACGACAGATACGCAGTATTTT. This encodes CASSRTTDTQYF.

As DNA, the CDR3 is TGTGCCAGTAGTACCCTTGGCCGGGAGGCAGATGGCTACACCTTC. Its translation: CASSTLGREADGYTF. V is TRBV19 and J is TRBJ1-2; D gene uncertain. V gave up 4 bases and J gave up 6 bases, with 18 bases separating them. CDR3 size: 15 residues. Germline loops: CDR1 LNHDA, CDR2 SQIVND (reference sequence). Full variable domain (remainder filled in from reference TRBV19 and TRBJ1-2): DGGITQSPKYLFRKEGQNVTLSCEQNLNHDAMYWYRQDPGQGLRLIYYSQIVNDFQKGDIAEGYSVSREKKESFPLTVTSAQKNPTAFYLCASSTLGREADGYTFGSGTRLTVV.

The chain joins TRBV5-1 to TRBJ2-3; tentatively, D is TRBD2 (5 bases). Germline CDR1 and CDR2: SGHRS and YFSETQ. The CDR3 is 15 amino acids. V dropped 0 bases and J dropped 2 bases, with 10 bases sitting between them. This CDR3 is CASSLGGIDTDTQYF. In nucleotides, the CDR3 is TGCGCCAGCAGCTTGGGAGGGATCGACACAGATACGCAGTATTTT.